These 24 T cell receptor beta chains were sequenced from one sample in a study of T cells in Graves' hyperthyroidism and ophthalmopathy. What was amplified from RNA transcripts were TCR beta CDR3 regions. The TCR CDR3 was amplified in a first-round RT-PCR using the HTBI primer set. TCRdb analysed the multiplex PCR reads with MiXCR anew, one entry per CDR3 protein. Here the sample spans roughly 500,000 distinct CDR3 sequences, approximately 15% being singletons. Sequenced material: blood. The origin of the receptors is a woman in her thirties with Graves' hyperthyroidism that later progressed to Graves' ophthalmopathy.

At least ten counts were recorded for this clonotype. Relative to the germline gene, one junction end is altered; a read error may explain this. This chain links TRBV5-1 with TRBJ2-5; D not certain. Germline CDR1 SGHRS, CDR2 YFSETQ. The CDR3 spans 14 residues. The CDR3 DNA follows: TGTGCCAGCAGTTTAGTGGGTGGGCAAGAGACCCAGTACTTC. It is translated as CASSLVGGQETQYF.

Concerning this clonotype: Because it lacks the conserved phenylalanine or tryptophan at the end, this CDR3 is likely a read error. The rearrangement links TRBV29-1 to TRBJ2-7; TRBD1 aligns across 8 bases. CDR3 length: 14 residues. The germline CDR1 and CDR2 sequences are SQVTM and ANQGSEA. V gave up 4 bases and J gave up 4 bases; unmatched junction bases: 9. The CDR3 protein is CSVASQGAAYEQYS. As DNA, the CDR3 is TGCAGCGTTGCCTCGCAGGGGGCGGCTTACGAGCAGTACTCC.

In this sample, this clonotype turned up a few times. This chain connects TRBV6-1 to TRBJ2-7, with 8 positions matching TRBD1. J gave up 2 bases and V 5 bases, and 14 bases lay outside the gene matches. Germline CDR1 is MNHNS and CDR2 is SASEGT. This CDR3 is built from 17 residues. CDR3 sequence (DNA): TGTGCCAGCAGTTATGGCCAGGGGGCCCGAATGACCTACGAGCAGTACTTC. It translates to CASSYGQGARMTYEQYF.

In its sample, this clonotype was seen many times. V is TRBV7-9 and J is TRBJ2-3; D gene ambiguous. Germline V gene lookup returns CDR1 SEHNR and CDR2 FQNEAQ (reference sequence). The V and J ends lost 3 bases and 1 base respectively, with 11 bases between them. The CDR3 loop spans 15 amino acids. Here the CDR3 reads CASSFAPWGTDTQYF. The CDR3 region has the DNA TGTGCCAGCAGCTTTGCCCCCTGGGGCACAGATACGCAGTATTTT. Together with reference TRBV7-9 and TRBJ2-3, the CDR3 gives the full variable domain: DTGVSQNPRHKITKRGQNVTFRCDPISEHNRLYWYRQTLGQGPEFLTYFQNEAQLEKSRLLSDRFSAERPKGSFSTLEIQRTEQGDSAMYLCASSFAPWGTDTQYFGPGTRLTVL.

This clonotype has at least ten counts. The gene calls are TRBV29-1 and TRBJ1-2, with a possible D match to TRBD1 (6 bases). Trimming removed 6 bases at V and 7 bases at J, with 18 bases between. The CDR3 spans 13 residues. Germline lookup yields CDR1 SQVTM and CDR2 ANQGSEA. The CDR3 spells CSVESTGQGGYTF. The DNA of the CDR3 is TGCAGCGTCGAGTCCACAGGGCAAGGTGGCTACACCTTC.

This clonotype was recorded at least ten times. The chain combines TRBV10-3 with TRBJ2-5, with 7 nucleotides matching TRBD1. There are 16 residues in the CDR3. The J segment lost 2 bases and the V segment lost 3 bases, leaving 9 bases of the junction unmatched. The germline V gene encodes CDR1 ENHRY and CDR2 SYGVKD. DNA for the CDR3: TGTGCCATCAGTGACTACAGGGGAGTATCACAAGAGACCCAGTACTTC. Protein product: CAISDYRGVSQETQYF.

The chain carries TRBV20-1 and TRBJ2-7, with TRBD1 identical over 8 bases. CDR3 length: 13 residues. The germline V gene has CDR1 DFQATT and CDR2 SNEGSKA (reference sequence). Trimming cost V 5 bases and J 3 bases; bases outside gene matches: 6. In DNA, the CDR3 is TGCAGTGCTCAGACCGGGACAGGCTACGAGCAGTACTTC. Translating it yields CSAQTGTGYEQYF.

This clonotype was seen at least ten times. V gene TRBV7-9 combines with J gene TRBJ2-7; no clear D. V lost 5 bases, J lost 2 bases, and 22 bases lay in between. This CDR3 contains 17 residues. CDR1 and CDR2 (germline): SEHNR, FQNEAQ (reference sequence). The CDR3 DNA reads TGTGCCAGCAGCACTGGTGTGCCCACCGAAAGGACCTACGAGCAGTACTTC. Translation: CASSTGVPTERTYEQYF.

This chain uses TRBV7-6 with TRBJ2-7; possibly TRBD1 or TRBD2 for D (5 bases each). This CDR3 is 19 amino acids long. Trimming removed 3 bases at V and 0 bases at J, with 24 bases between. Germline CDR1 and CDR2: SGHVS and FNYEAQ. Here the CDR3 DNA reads TGTGCCAGCAGCTTTATTGTTATCGTTCAGGGAGACACCTCCTACGAGCAGTACTTC. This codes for CASSFIVIVQGDTSYEQYF.

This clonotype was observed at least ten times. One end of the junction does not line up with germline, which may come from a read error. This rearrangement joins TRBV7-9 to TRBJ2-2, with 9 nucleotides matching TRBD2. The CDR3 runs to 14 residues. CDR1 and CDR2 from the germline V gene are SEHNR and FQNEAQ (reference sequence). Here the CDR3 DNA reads TGTGCCAGCAGCCTAGCGGGACCCTTCGGGGAGCTGTTTTTT. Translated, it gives CASSLAGPFGELFF.

The CDR3 DNA reads as TGTGCCAGCAGTGGGATGGGGGCAGGAAGTTCTGGGGCCAACGTCCTGACTTTC. Protein sequence: CASSGMGAGSSGANVLTF. V gene TRBV12-3 or TRBV12-4 combines with J gene TRBJ2-6; D is possibly TRBD1 (6 bases). The CDR3 has 18 residues. Deletions cut 5 bases from V and 1 base from J, with 18 bases between.

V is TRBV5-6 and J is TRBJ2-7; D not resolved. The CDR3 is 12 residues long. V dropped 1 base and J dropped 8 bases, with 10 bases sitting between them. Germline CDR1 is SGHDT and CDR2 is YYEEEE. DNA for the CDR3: TGTGCCAGCAGCTTGCTCGAACAGCAGCAGTACTTC. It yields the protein CASSLLEQQQYF.

Here the CDR3 reads CAWSMTSGGDTQYF. CDR3 nucleotide sequence: TGTGCCTGGAGTATGACTAGCGGGGGGGATACGCAGTATTTT. The rearrangement uses TRBV30 and TRBJ2-3; 13 bases are a match to TRBD2. CDR3 length: 14 amino acids. V shed 2 bases and J 6 bases; nucleotides not matched to a gene: 2. The germline V gene encodes CDR1 GTSNPN and CDR2 SVGIG (reference sequence). Filled out from reference TRBV30 and TRBJ2-3, the complete variable domain reads SQTIHQWPATLVQPVGSPLSLECTVEGTSNPNLYWYRQAAGRGLQLLFYSVGIGQISSEVPQNLSASRPQDRQFILSSKKLLLSDSGFYLCAWSMTSGGDTQYFGPGTRLTVL.

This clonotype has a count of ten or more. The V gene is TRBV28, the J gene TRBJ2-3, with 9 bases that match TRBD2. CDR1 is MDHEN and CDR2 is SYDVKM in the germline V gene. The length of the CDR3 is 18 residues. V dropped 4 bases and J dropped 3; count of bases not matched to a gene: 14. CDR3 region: CASSSNPGREGLTDTQYF. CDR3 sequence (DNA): TGTGCCAGCAGTTCCAATCCCGGGCGGGAGGGTCTGACAGATACGCAGTATTTT.

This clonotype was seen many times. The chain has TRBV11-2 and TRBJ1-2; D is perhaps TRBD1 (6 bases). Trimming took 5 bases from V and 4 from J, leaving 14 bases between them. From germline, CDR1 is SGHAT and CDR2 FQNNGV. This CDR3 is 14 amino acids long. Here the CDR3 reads CASSLTGPGYGYTF. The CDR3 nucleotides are TGTGCCAGCAGCCTAACAGGGCCTGGCTATGGCTACACCTTC.

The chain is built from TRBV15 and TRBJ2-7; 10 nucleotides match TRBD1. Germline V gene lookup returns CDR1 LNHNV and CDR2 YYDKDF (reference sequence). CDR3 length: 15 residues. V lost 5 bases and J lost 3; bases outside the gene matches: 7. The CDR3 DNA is TGTGCCACCAGCCCAAGGGACAGGGGATTCTACGAGCAGTACTTC. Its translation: CATSPRDRGFYEQYF.

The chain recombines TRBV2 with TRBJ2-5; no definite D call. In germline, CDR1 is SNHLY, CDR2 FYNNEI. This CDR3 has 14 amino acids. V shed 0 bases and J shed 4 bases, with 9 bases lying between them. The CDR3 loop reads CASSEALFRETQYF. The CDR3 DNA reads TGTGCCAGCAGTGAAGCGTTGTTCCGAGAGACCCAGTACTTC.

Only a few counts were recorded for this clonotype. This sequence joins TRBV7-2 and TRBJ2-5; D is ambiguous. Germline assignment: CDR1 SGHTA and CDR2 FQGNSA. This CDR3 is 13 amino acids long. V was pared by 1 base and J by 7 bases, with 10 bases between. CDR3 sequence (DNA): TGTGCCAGCAGCTTAGACTTCGCTGGGACCCAGTACTTC. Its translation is CASSLDFAGTQYF.

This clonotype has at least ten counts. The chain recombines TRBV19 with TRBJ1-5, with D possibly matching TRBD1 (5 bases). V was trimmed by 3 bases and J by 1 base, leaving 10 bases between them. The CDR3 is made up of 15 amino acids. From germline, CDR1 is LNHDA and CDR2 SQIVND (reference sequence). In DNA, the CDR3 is TGTGCCAGTAGTATCTGGGGGGTCAGCAATCAGCCCCAGCATTTT. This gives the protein CASSIWGVSNQPQHF.

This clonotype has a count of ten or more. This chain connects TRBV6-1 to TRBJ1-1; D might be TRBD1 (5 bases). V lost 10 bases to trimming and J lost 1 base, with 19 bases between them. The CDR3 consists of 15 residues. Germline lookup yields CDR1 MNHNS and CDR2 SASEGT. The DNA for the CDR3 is TGTGCCATCTTCCCGGGGGTACAACAGAACACTGAAGCTTTCTTT. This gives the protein CAIFPGVQQNTEAFF.

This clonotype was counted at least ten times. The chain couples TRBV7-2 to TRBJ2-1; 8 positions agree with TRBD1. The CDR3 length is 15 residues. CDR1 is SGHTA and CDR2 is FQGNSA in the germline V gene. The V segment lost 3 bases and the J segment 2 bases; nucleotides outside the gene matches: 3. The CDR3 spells CASSFDRGTYNEQFF. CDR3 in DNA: TGTGCCAGCAGCTTTGACAGGGGAACCTACAATGAGCAGTTCTTC.

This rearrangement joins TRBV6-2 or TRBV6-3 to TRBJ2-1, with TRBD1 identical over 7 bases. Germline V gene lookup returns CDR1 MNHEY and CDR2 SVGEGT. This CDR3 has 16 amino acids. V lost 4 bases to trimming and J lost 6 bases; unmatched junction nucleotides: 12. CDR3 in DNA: TGTGCCAGCAGTTCACTACAGGGGCCCTGGGGCAATGAGCAGTTCTTC. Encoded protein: CASSSLQGPWGNEQFF.

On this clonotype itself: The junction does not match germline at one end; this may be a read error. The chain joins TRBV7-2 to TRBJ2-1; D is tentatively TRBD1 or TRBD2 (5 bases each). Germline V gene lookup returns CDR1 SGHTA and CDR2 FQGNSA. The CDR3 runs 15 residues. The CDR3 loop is CASSLGGRSRDEQCF. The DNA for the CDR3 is TGTGCCAGCAGCTTAGGGGGCAGGTCTCGGGATGAGCAGTGCTTC.

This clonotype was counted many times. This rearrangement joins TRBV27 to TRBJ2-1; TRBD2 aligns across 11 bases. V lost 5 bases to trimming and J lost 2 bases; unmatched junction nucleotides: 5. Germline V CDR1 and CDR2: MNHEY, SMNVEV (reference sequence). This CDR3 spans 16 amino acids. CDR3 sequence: CASSRPGLAAYNEQFF. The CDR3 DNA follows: TGTGCCAGCAGTCGACCGGGACTAGCGGCCTACAATGAGCAGTTCTTC.